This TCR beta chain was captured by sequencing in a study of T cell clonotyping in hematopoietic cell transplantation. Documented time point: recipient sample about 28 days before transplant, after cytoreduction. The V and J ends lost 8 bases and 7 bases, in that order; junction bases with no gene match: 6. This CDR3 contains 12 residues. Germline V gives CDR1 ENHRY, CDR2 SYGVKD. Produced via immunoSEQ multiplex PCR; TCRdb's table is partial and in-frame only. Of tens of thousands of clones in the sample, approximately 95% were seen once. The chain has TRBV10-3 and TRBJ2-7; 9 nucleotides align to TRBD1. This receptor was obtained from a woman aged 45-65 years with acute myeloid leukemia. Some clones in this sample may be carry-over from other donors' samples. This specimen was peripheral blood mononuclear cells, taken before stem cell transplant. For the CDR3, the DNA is TGTGCCATCTCCCGGGACAGGGATGAGCAGTACTTC. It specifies CAISRDRDEQYF.